This TCR beta chain was captured by sequencing in a study of blood T cells in healthy people across ages. At the level of the study: About one barcoded beta molecule per two T cells was captured by template switching.

Study-wide points: A strong correlation between TCR beta diversity and naive T cell percentage was seen. Age brought a roughly linear fall in TCR beta diversity measured per million T cells. Changes seen in expanded clonotypes were possibly confounded by donor CMV status left unknown.

Details on this clonotype: The antigen remains unidentified.

PCR was performed a second time for roughly 7 to 12 cycles using a sample-barcoded 5' primer and a J-beta primer mix. TCRdb fed the 5' RACE reads into MiXCR, producing one record per CDR3 protein. This table has hundreds of thousands of distinct CDR3 sequences, roughly three fifths appearing once. The CDR3 is 15 residues long. The germline CDR1 and CDR2 sequences are LGHNA and YSLEER. The V end was cut by 2 bases, the J end by 4 bases, with 14 bases between. The genes are TRBV4-3 and TRBJ2-5; perhaps D is TRBD1 or TRBD2 (5 bases each). The sequenced material came from blood. This clonotype was obtained from a man aged 40-50 years in good health. CDR3: CASSQSSWGRETQYF. CDR3 nucleotide sequence: TGCGCCAGCAGCCAATCTTCCTGGGGGAGAGAGACCCAGTACTTC.